Detailed here is one TCR beta chain. The antigen remains unidentified. These data are taken from a study of shared clonotypes between healthy human individuals. Study conclusions and caveats: Among four donors, roughly 5% of naive CD4 clonotypes were found in common.

The CDR3 loop spans 14 amino acids. Trimming cost V 5 bases and J 3 bases, with 13 bases left between them. Germline loops: CDR1 SGHVS, CDR2 FQNEAQ. Repertoires were generated with immunoSEQ multiplex PCR, while TCRdb's copy carries only in-frame clones and drops some. The sample yields roughly 1.4 million clones, approximately 98.5% seen once. The clonotype comes from a man aged 25-45 years in good health. The chain uses TRBV7-8 and TRBJ2-5; D unresolved. The sequenced sample consisted of naive CD4+ T cells sorted from blood. Subset given: CD45RA+ positively selected. The CDR3 sequence: CASSPGLVEETQYF. The CDR3 DNA follows: TGTGCCAGCAGCCCAGGATTGGTTGAAGAGACCCAGTACTTC.